This T cell receptor beta chain is drawn from a study of human T cells and chemical hapten exposure. This clonotype was picked up many times. In TCRdb, the 5' RACE reads were re-called with MiXCR into one record per CDR3 protein. The table lists 110,000 to 150,000 distinct CDR3 sequences, 4.1% of them singletons. Extraction yielded total RNA from whole blood (unfractionated). CDR1 is ENHRY and CDR2 is SYGVKD in the germline V gene. Between the trimmed V and J ends, which lost 10 bases and 3 bases, there was a span of 16 bases. The CDR3 runs to 14 residues. The receptor comes from a female donor in good health. The rearrangement links TRBV10-3 to TRBJ2-1; D not certain. CDR3 protein: CATGQERIYNEQFF. The CDR3 DNA sequence: TGTGCCACCGGGCAGGAGCGAATCTACAATGAGCAGTTCTTC.